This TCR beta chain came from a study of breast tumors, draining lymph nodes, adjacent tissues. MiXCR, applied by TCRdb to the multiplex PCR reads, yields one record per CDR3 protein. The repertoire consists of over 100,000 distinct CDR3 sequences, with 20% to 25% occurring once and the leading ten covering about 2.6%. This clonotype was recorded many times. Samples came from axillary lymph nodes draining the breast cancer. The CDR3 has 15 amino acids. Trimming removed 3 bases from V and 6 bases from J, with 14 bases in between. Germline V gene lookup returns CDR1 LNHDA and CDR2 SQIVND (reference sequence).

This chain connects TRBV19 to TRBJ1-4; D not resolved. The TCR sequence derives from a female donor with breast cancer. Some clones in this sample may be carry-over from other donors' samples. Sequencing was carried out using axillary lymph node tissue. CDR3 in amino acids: CASSIEGHGDEKLFF. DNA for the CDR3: TGTGCCAGTAGTATTGAAGGTCATGGGGATGAAAAACTGTTTTTT.